The T cell receptor beta chain under discussion was sequenced for a study of long-term antiretroviral therapy in people with HIV. Overall study context: The earliest specimens came about a decade ahead of the 2015 immediate-ART recommendation.

About this clone itself: Its antigen remains unknown.

Without exception, participants with HIV were treated in the United States. At survey level, the immunoSEQ assay was run in its v3.0 version. Sequencing used immunoSEQ multiplex PCR; TCRdb keeps in-frame clones, though not all of them. The sample lists some 25,000 clones, about 82% occurring once. This CDR3 is 16 amino acids long. Trimming removed 0 bases from V and 10 bases from J; junction bases left unmatched: 11. Germline CDR1 reads SGHNT; CDR2 reads YYREEE (reference sequence). General study findings and limits: Absence of data on ART adherence, viral resistance or therapy changes was noted. Diversity remained lower than transplant donor controls, even though it increased after ART.

Sequencing was performed on unsorted PBMCs, taken 3 years after starting antiretroviral therapy. The TCR was taken from a man between 40 and 49 years old with HIV. The chain couples TRBV5-4 to TRBJ2-1; 9 nucleotides align to TRBD2. CDR3 amino acids: CASSLEAGGNAGEQFF. CDR3 in DNA: TGTGCCAGCAGCTTGGAAGCGGGAGGTAATGCGGGGGAGCAGTTCTTC.